The rows below give T cell receptor beta chains drawn from one sample of a study of radiotherapy plus CTLA-4 blockade in lung cancer. Clones were read by immunoSEQ multiplex PCR, and TCRdb kept only the in-frame ones, dropping some. The sample has 30,000 to 45,000 clones, 70% to 80% seen once. This specimen was peripheral blood, taken from a patient treated with radiotherapy plus ipilimumab. The receptors were sampled from a human donor with non-small cell lung cancer who had stable disease on radiotherapy plus ipilimumab. CDR3s include the opening cysteine and the closing phenylalanine or tryptophan.

TRBJ1-1 TRBV30 CAWMGQGANTEAFF
TRBJ1-4 TRBV10-1 CASSDPREGGEKLFF
TRBJ1-2 TRBV7-2 CASSEDSARNYGYTF
TRBJ2-3 TRBV5-1 CASSSGTSATDTQYF
TRBJ2-4 TRBV2 CASIGTGDSKNIQYF
TRBJ1-2 TRBV7-9 CASSSQPSGDYGYTF
TRBJ2-2 TRBV10-1 CASSRDANTGELFF
TRBJ1-5 TRBV28 CASSLSHSSNQPQHF
TRBJ2-4 TRBV5-8 CASTPLPGFKNIQYF
TRBJ1-1 TRBV19 CASSQQWGEAFF
TRBJ2-2 TRBV6-1 CASSEAAGLRTGELFF
TRBJ1-2 TRBV7-2 CASRTGPYGYTF
TRBJ2-5 TRBV19 CASSREVLLETQYF
TRBJ2-3 TRBV7-2 CASSLGQGRHTDTQYF
TRBJ1-2 TRBV30 CAWRRDRLESYTF
TRBJ2-5 TRBV2 CASSEEDLVYF
TRBJ1-6 TRBV30 CAWSQDGMMALHF
TRBJ1-6 TRBV11-2 CASSFNIAGNNSPLHF
TRBJ1-6 TRBV10-2 CASSEGSAGRNSPLHF
TRBJ2-2 TRBV7-3 CASSRAGNTGELFF
TRBJ1-6 TRBV18 CASSPLSPEGNSPLHF
TRBJ1-5 TRBV21-1 CASSKWGDRDSQPQHF
TRBJ1-2 TRBV6-5 CASSYVQEAGGGYTF
TRBJ1-2 TRBV7-9 CASGVGTAYGYTF
TRBJ2-7 TRBV18 CASSPSTGGYEQYF
TRBJ1-1 TRBV29-1 CSVLPHRAVRDTEAFF
TRBJ1-1 TRBV6-4 CASSLTGETEAFF
TRBJ1-2 TRBV5-1 CASSVGTGSYGYTF
TRBJ2-3 TRBV29-1 CSVEDGTDTQYF
TRBJ2-5 TRBV4-1 CASSQVIWRGQETQYF
TRBJ2-1 TRBV4-1 CASSDLAVRSYNEQFF
TRBJ2-7 TRBV6-5 CASRIPGQAYEQYF
TRBJ1-6 TRBV5-1 CASSPGRTGAYRSAESPLHF
TRBJ1-2 TRBV7-8 CASSSTGGNYGYTF
TRBJ1-1 TRBV28 CASSPRGSAFF
TRBJ1-6 TRBV19 CASSIAQSPSPLHF
TRBJ2-3 TRBV4-1 CASSRTGTESTDTQYF
TRBJ1-5 TRBV6-5 CASRQGTVSNQPQHF
TRBJ1-1 TRBV9 CASSVASSDTEAFF
TRBJ1-1 TRBV27 CASSLSGVTEAFF
TRBJ1-1 TRBV5-1 CASRRGGQDTEAFF
TRBJ1-1 TRBV2 CASSKTSTGTEAFF
TRBJ1-1 TRBV6-4 CASQGGENTEAFF
TRBJ2-2 TRBV30 CAWTRQGGAGELFF
TRBJ1-5 TRBV6-6 CASTPTRNSNQPQHF
TRBJ1-2 TRBV27 CASSFSGMNYGYTF
TRBJ1-4 TRBV5-1 CASSLAPPGGSEKLFF
TRBJ1-5 TRBV28 CASSLHGADQPQHF
TRBJ2-6 TRBV19 CASSLPGLGSGANVLTF
TRBJ2-3 TRBV2 CASSDGGFTDTQYF